This TCR beta chain was retrieved from a study of T-cell memory formation after mild COVID-19 (dated by TCRdb to the early 2020s). Describing the broader study: Most TCR sequence clusters were specific to one of the two donors. In two donors, T-cell clones that expanded and contracted after mild COVID-19 were followed by sequencing TCRalpha and TCRbeta repertoires longitudinally. Two young, previously healthy adult volunteers, one female and one male, were included in the cohort.

Ficoll-Paque density gradient centrifugation was the method used to isolate PBMCs. Via the germline V gene (reference sequence), CDR1 is SSHAT and CDR2 FNYEAQ. The CDR3 runs 15 amino acids, cysteine and phenylalanine included. The retained sequence is limited to the CDR3, 45 bases, with the frame set at the first base. What the study reported, not specific to this receptor: Contracting CD4+ clones were found mainly in CM and EM memory subsets, while CD8+ clones were enriched in EMRA. Whether the second-wave clones peaking on day 37 were SARS-CoV-2 specific was not confirmed. Some responding clones were detected in pre-infection memory, suggesting pre-existing cross-reactive memory T cells joined the SARS-CoV-2 response. Clones that contracted from day 15 to 85 showed balanced CD4/CD8 phenotypes, whereas a second wave of clones that expanded from day 15 to 37 leaned towards CD4+. The study included only a couple of mild cases, and larger cohorts that include severe cases with pre-infection samples were judged to be necessary.

Sequencing was carried out with an Illumina NovaSeq 6000. cDNA libraries for TCRalpha and TCRbeta were prepared by 5'RACE using constant-segment primers, with sample barcodes and unique molecular identifiers added. Trizol reagent was used to extract RNA from every sample. Amplification of the libraries took two PCR steps, and the second step added a second sample barcode plus Illumina TruSeq adapters. Sequencing of libraries was performed on an Illumina NovaSeq with 2 x 150 bp paired-end reads. Under the source paper's analysis protocol: The reads were demultiplexed and collapsed into UMI-guided consensus sequences using migec v1.2.7. With mixcr v2.1.11, UMI consensuses were aligned to TRA and TRB V and J templates and assembled into clonotypes. Expanded or contracted clonotypes were those called significant by both edgeR and NoisET, with noise models trained on biological replicates. For edgeR calls, the cutoffs were a false discovery rate-adjusted p below 0.01 and a log2 fold-change threshold of 1. As an exploratory analysis of dynamics, max-normalized trajectories of the 1000 most abundant clonotypes were examined by PCA with hierarchical clustering. Separately sequenced CD4+ and CD8+ repertoires were used to assign the CD4 or CD8 phenotype of responding clones. TCRdb trimmed the raw reads at Q25, called clones with MiXCR and kept productive beta chains. When rows share a CDR3 protein, they turn into one entry using the most common DNA and genes. For this entry, the V and J calls and clone size follow TCRdb and not the study's own pipeline. The sample yields 180,000 or so distinct CDR3 sequences; approximately 10% were counted once. 3.5% to 4.5% of the sample goes to the ten largest clones.

This clonotype has just a few counts. What this receptor recognizes is not known. One end of the junction does not line up with germline, which may come from a read error. This chain joins TRBV7-7 to TRBJ2-3, with TRBD1 identical over 8 junction bases. The sequence was collected from a man aged 18 to 29 who had mild COVID-19 (a few samples of this study predate the infection). The sample titles of this study are shuffled in the database, so cell type and time point are left out; the donor was told from shared clones. Source material: PBMCs or a T cell subset sorted from them (not recorded which). The encoded CDR3 is CASSSNTGGTDTQYF. The DNA is TGTGCTAGCAGCTCGAACACAGGGGGAACAGATACGCAGTATTTT.